The rows below give T cell receptor beta chains drawn from one sample of a study of OX40 agonist ivuxolimab in advanced cancers. Method: immunoSEQ multiplex PCR; TCRdb's copy keeps in-frame clones and lacks some. The sample includes roughly 60,000 clones, around 90% seen only once; the top ten take around 2%. Sequenced material: CD4+ or CD8+ T cells sorted from blood, taken in a trial of the OX40 agonist ivuxolimab. The receptors come from an adult with an advanced solid tumor such as melanoma, head and neck, liver or kidney cancer. CDR3s include the opening cysteine and the closing phenylalanine or tryptophan. The D gene is left open where the match is weak. Clone size is stated in some rows and not others, as once, few, many or a class when expanded.

clone size | CDR3 length | J gene | D gene | V gene | CDR3 DNA | CDR3 protein
. | 14 | TRBJ1-1 | . | TRBV6-1 | TGTGCCAGCAGTGAACCGGGATCGGTCACTGAAGCTTTCTTT | CASSEPGSVTEAFF
. | 12 | TRBJ1-2 | . | TRBV6-5 | TGTGCCAGCAGTTACAGAAGTGGAGGCTACACCTTC | CASSYRSGGYTF
. | 12 | TRBJ2-7 | . | TRBV9 | TGTGCCAGCAGCGTAATCCCCTACGAGCAGTACTTC | CASSVIPYEQYF
. | 16 | TRBJ2-3 | TRBD2 | TRBV4-3 | TGCGCCAGCAGCCATTTAGCGGGGTCTGGCACAGATACGCAGTATTTT | CASSHLAGSGTDTQYF
. | 13 | TRBJ1-5 | . | TRBV5-5 | TGTGCCAGCAGCGGTGAGGTAAATCAGCCCCAGCATTTT | CASSGEVNQPQHF
. | 15 | TRBJ2-3 | . | TRBV29-1 | TGCAGCGTTGAATCAGGACTTCCATTCACAGATACGCAGTATTTT | CSVESGLPFTDTQYF
. | 12 | TRBJ2-7 | . | TRBV6-5 | TGTGCCACCCAGGGTATCGGCTACGAGCAGTACTTC | CATQGIGYEQYF
. | 12 | TRBJ2-3 | . | TRBV10-3 | TGTGCCATCAGTGAGGTCACAGATACGCAGTATTTT | CAISEVTDTQYF
. | 15 | TRBJ1-1 | . | TRBV9 | TGTGCCAGCAGCGTAGGAGACAGCAGGAACACTGAAGCTTTCTTT | CASSVGDSRNTEAFF
. | 13 | TRBJ2-5 | . | TRBV27 | TGTGCCAGCAGGGGTCCAGAGGGGGAGACCCAGTACTTC | CASRGPEGETQYF
. | 16 | TRBJ2-3 | TRBD2 | TRBV10-3 | TGTGCCATCAGCTCCGGGACTAGCGGGGGCACAGATACGCAGTATTTT | CAISSGTSGGTDTQYF
. | 18 | TRBJ2-2 | . | TRBV19 | TGTGCCAGTAGTATTCGATCGTCAGGGGCCTACCCCTCTAGGGAGCTGTTTTTT | CASSIRSSGAYPSRELFF
once | 13 | TRBJ1-1 | . | TRBV6-1 | TGTGCCAGCAGTGGAACCTATAACACTGAAGCTTTCTTT | CASSGTYNTEAFF
. | 12 | TRBJ2-3 | . | TRBV6-1 | TGTGCCAGCAGTGAATCGTGGCGCACGCAGTATTTT | CASSESWRTQYF
. | 13 | TRBJ1-1 | . | TRBV7-9 | TGTGCCAGCAGCTTCGACAGGTCGGCTGAAGCTTTCTTT | CASSFDRSAEAFF